This T cell receptor (beta chain) was obtained from a study of Ad26.COV2.S vaccination and SARS-CoV-2 variants. Findings and caveats of the study: Vaccine and placebo groups showed comparable non-spike TCR breadth.

As for treatment: about 20 received Ad26.COV2.S at low or high dose, single or two shots; 5 received placebo; per-sample allocation not given. Sampling was done on day 63 after the first vaccine or placebo injection. This clone is a singleton in its sample. No antigen is known for it. Sequencing used immunoSEQ multiplex PCR; TCRdb keeps in-frame clones, though not all of them. The repertoire holds roughly 350,000 clones, roughly 89% seen once, with approximately 5% in the top ten. Between the trimmed V and J ends, which lost 6 bases and 7 bases, there was a span of 21 bases. CDR3 size: 15 residues. The V gene's germline CDR1 is MNHNY and CDR2 SVGAGI (reference sequence).

The specimen comprised peripheral blood, sampled in a trial of Ad26.COV2.S vaccine versus placebo. The TCR originated in a person aged 18-60 years who received the Ad26.COV2.S COVID-19 vaccine or a placebo. This sequence joins TRBV6-6 and TRBJ1-2; D uncertain. CDR3 residues: CASSPPGLRYAGYTF. The CDR3 nucleotides are TGTGCCAGCAGCCCGCCGGGCCTCCGGTATGCTGGCTACACCTTC.